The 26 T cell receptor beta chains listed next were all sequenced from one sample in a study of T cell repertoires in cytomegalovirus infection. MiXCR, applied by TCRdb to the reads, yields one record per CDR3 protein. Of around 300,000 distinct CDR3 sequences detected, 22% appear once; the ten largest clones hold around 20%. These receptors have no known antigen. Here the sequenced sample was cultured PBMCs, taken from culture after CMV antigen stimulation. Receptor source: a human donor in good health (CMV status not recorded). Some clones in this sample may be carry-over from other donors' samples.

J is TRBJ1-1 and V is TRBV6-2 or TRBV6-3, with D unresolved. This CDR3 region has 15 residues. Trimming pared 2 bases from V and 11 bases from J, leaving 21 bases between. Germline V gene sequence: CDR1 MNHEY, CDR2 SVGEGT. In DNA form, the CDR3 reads TGTGCCAGCAGTTACGGGGATACGACCCTTCAGCGCGCTTTCTTT. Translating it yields CASSYGDTTLQRAFF.

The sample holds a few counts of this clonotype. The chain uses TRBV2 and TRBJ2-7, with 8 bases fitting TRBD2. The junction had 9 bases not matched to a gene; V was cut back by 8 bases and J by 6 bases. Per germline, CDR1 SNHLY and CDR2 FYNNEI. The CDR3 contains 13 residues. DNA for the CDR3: TGTGCCAGCTCCCGGCGGGAGGTATCCGAGCAGTACGTC. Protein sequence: CASSRREVSEQYV.

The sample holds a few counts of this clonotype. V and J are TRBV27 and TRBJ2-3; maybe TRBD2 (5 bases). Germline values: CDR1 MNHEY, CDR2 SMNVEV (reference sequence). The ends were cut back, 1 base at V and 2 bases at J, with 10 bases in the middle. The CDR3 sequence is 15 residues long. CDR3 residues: CASSLLVGDTDTQYF. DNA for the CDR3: TGTGCCAGCAGTTTATTAGTGGGAGACACAGATACGCAGTATTTT.

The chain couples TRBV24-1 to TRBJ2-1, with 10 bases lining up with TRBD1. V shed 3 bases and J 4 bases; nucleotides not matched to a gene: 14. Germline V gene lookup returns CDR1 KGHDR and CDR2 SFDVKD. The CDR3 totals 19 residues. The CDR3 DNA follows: TGTGCCACCAGTGATCACGACAGGGGGCCCCTACAATCATACAATGAGCAGTTCTTC. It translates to CATSDHDRGPLQSYNEQFF.

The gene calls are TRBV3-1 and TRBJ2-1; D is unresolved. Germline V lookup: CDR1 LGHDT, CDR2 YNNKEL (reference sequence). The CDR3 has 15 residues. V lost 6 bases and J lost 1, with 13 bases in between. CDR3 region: CASSHRLISYNEQFF. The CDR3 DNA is TGTGCCAGCAGTCACAGACTGATTTCCTACAATGAGCAGTTCTTC.

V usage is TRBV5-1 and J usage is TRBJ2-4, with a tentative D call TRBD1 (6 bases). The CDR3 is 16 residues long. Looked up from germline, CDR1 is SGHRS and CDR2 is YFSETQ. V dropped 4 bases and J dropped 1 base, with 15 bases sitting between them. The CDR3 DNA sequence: TGCGCCAGCAGCCGGGACATTCTAAGGGCCAAAAACATTCAGTACTTC. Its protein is CASSRDILRAKNIQYF.

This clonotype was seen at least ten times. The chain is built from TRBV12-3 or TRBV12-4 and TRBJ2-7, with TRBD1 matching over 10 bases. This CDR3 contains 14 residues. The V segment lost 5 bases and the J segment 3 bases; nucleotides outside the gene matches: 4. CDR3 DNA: TGTGCCAGCAGTCGGACAGGGGGAATCTACGAGCAGTACTTC. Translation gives CASSRTGGIYEQYF.

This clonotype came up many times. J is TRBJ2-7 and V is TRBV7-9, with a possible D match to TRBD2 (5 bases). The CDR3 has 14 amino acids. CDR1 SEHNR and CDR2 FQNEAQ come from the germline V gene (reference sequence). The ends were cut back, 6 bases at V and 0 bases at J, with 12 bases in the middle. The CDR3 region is CASRRSEGSYEQYF. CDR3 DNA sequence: TGTGCCAGCAGACGCTCAGAGGGCTCCTACGAGCAGTACTTC.

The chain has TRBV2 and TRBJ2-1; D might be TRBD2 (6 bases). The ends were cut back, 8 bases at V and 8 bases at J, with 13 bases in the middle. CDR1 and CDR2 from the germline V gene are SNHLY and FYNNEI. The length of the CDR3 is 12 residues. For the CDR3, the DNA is TGTGCCAGCCGGGAGTTTAGCTATGAGCAGTTCTTC. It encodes CASREFSYEQFF.

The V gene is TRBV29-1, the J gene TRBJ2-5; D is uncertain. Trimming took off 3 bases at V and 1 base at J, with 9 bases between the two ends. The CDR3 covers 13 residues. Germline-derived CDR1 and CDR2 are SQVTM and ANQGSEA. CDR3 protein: CSVERQVQETQYF. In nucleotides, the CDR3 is TGCAGCGTTGAGAGGCAGGTCCAAGAGACCCAGTACTTC. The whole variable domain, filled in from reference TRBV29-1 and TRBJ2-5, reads SAVISQKPSRDICQRGTSLTIQCQVDSQVTMMFWYRQQPGQSLTLIATANQGSEATYESGFVIDKFPISRPNLTFSTLTVSNMSPEDSSIYLCSVERQVQETQYFGPGTRLLVL.

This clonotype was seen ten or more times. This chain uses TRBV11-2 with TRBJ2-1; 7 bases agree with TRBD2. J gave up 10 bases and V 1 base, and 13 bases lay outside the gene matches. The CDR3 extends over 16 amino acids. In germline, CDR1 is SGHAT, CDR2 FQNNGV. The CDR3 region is CASSLGPGGRGGEQFF. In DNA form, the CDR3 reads TGTGCCAGCAGCTTAGGGCCCGGGGGAAGGGGAGGGGAGCAGTTCTTC.

CDR3 sequence reads: CAISRGDSGANTDTQYF. The DNA for the CDR3 is TGTGCCATCAGTAGGGGGGATAGCGGGGCGAACACAGATACGCAGTATTTT. The V call is TRBV10-3, the J call TRBJ2-3, with TRBD2 matching 8 bases. CDR1 ENHRY and CDR2 SYGVKD come from the germline V gene. With 5 bases clipped from V and 2 bases from J, the junction kept 12 bases outside the gene matches. The CDR3 covers 17 residues.

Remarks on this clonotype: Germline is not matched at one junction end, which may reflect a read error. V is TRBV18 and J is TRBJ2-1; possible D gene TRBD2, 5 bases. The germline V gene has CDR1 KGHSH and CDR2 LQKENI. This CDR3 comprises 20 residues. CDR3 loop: CASSPRVLGSRDVSYNEQLF. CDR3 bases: TGTGCCAGCTCACCACGAGTTCTAGGTTCACGGGATGTCTCCTACAATGAGCAGCTCTTC.

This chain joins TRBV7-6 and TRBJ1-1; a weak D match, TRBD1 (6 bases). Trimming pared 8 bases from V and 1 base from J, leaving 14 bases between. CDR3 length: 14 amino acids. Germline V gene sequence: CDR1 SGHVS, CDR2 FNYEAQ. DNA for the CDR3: TGTGCCAGCGGCCCGATGGGGGCGAACACTGAAGCTTTCTTT. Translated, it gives CASGPMGANTEAFF.

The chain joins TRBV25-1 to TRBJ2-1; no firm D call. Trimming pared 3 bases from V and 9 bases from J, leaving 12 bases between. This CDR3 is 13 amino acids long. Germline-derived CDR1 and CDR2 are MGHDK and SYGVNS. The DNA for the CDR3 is TGTGCCAGCAGTGATATCCGTTGGGGTGAGCAGTTCTTC. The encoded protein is CASSDIRWGEQFF.

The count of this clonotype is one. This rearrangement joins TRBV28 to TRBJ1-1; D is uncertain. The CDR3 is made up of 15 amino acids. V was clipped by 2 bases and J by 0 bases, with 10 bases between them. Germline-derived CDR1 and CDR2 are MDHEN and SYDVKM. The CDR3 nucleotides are TGTGCCAGCAGTTTAGCGGCGATCATGAACACTGAAGCTTTCTTT. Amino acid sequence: CASSLAAIMNTEAFF.

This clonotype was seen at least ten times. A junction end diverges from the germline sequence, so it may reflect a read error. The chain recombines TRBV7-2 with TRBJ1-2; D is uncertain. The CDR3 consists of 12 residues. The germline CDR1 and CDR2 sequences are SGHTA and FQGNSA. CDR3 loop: CASSLELGSWAF. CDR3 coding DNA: TGTGCCAGCAGCTTAGAGCTAGGGAGCTGGGCCTTC. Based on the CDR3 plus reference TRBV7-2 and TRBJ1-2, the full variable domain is GAGVSQSPSNKVTEKGKDVELRCDPISGHTALYWYRQSLGQGLEFLIYFQGNSAPDKSGLPSDRFSAERTGGSVSTLTIQRTQQEDSAVYLCASSLELGSWAFGSGTRLTVV.

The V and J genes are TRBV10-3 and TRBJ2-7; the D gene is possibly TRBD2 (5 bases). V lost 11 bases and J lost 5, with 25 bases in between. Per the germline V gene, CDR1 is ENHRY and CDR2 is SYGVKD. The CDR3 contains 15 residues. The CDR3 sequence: CAARAGIKTGDEQYF. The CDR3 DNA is TGTGCCGCCCGTGCCGGGATCAAAACGGGCGACGAGCAGTACTTC.

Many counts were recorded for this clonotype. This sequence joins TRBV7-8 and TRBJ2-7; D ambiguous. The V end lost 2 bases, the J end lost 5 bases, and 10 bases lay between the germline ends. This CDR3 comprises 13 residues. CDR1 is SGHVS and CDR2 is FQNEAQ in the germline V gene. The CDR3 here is CASSLRISNEQYF. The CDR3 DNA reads TGTGCCAGCAGCTTACGTATATCCAACGAGCAGTACTTC.

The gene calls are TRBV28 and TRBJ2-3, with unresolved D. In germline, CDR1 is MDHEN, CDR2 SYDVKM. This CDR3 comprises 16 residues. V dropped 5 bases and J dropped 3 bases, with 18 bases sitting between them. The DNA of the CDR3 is TGTGCCAGCAGTCCCTGGACCAGAGGTGGTACAGATACGCAGTATTTT. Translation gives CASSPWTRGGTDTQYF.

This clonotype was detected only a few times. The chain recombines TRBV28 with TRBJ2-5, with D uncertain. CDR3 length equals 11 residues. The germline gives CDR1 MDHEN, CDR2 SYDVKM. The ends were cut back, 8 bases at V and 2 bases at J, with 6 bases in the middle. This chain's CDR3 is CASLDQETQYF. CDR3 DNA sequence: TGTGCCAGCCTCGATCAAGAGACCCAGTACTTC. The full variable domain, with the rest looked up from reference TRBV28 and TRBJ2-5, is DVKVTQSSRYLVKRTGEKVFLECVQDMDHENMFWYRQDPGLGLRLIYFSYDVKMKEKGDIPEGYSVSREKKERFSLILESASTNQTSMYLCASLDQETQYFGPGTRLLVL.

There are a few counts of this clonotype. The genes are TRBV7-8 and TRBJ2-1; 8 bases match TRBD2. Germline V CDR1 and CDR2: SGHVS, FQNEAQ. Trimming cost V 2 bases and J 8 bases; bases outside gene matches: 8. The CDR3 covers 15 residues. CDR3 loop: CASSLLSGSGDEQFF. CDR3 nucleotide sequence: TGTGCCAGCAGCTTACTCAGCGGGAGTGGCGATGAGCAGTTCTTC.

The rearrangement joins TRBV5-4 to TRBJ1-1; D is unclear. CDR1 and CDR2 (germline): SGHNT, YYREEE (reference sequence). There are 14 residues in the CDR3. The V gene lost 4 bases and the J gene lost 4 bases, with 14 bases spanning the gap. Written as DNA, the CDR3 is TGTGCCAGCAGCCCTTATAAAGGGCCCACTGAAGCTTTCTTT. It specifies CASSPYKGPTEAFF.

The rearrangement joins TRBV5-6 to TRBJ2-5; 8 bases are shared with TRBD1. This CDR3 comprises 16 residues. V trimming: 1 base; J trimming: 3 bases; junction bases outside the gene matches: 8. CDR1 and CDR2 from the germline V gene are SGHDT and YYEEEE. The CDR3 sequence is CASSLRRTGLEETQYF. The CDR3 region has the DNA TGTGCCAGCAGCTTGAGGCGGACAGGGTTGGAAGAGACCCAGTACTTC.

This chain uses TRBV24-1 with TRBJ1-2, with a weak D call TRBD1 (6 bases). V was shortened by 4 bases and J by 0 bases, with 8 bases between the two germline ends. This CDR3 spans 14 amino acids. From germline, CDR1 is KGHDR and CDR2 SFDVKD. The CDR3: CATSEGGPNYGYTF. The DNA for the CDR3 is TGTGCCACCAGTGAGGGGGGGCCTAACTATGGCTACACCTTC.

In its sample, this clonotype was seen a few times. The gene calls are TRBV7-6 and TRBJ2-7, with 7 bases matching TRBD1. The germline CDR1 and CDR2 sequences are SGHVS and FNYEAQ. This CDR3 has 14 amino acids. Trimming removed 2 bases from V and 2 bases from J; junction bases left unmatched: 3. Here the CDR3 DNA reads TGTGCCAGCAGCTTATCCGGGACAGCCTACGAGCAGTACTTC. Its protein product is CASSLSGTAYEQYF.